This T cell receptor (beta chain) was captured by sequencing in a study of CD4 T cells in relation to SARS-CoV-2 and coronaviruses. Study overall: After 10 days of antigen culture, PBMC TCR beta CDR3s were sequenced. Study conclusions and caveats: Crossreactive clones expanded significantly less to SARS-CoV-2 than monoreactive clones. No donor gave both pre-pandemic and post-infection samples.

Comment on this clone: Antigen: not known.

Per the germline V gene, CDR1 is MNHEY and CDR2 is SMNVEV (reference sequence). The CDR3 consists of 15 residues. The V gene lost 7 bases and the J gene lost 1 base, with 14 bases spanning the gap. This table comes from immunoSEQ multiplex PCR, and its TCRdb copy is limited to in-frame clones, with some not included. The sample lists tens of thousands of clones, 75% to 85% occurring once. Before the COVID-19 pandemic, during about 2011-2019, CD4+ T cells were taken from unexposed donors. The cells were cultured for around ten days before CD4+ T cells were isolated. As cell numbers allowed, unexposed-donor CD4+ T cells faced SARS-CoV-2 S/N and four cold-coronavirus spikes.

This TCR derives from a human donor in good health. The sample was CD4+ T cells from PBMCs, cultured in vitro. The J gene is TRBJ2-1, the V gene TRBV27, with a weak D call TRBD1 (5 bases). The CDR3 reads CASTPTVPSYNEQFF. The DNA for the CDR3 is TGTGCCAGCACCCCGACAGTTCCTTCCTACAATGAGCAGTTCTTC.